One T cell receptor beta chain is described in this entry. What it binds is unknown. Trimming stripped 6 bases from V and 4 bases from J, with 6 bases between. The CDR3 consists of 11 residues. Per germline, CDR1 SNHLY and CDR2 FYNNEI. The source of the sample is a study of T cell responses to AZD1222 COVID-19 vaccine. The assay was immunoSEQ multiplex PCR, and TCRdb's table has in-frame clones only and misses some. The sample shows 72,000 or so clones, roughly nine tenths of them seen only once. Study-wide results and limits: CD4 TCRs linked to vaccination spanned spike, dominating at 160-218 and 743-854.

The TCR was taken from an adult who received the AZD1222 COVID-19 vaccine. The sample in question was peripheral blood, obtained 28 days after the second AZD1222 dose. The V gene is TRBV2, the J gene TRBJ2-5; D remains ambiguous. CDR3 region: CASSESETQYF. The CDR3 bases are TGTGCCAGCAGCGAATCAGAGACCCAGTACTTC. Full variable domain (missing parts from reference TRBV2 and TRBJ2-5): EPEVTQTPSHQVTQMGQEVILRCVPISNHLYFYWYRQILGQKVEFLVSFYNNEISEKSEIFDDQFSVERPDGSNFTLKIRSTKLEDSAMYFCASSESETQYFGPGTRLLVL.